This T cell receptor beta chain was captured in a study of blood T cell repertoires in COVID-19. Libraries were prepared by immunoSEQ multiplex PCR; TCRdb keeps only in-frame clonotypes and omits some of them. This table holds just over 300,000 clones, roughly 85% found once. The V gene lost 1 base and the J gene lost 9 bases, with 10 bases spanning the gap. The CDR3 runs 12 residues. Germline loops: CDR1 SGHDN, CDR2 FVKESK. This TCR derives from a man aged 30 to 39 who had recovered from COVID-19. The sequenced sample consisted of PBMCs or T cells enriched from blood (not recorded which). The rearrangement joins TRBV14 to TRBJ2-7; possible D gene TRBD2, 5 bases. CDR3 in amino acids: CASSQVGSRQYF. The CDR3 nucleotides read TGTGCCAGCAGCCAAGTTGGGAGCAGGCAGTACTTC.